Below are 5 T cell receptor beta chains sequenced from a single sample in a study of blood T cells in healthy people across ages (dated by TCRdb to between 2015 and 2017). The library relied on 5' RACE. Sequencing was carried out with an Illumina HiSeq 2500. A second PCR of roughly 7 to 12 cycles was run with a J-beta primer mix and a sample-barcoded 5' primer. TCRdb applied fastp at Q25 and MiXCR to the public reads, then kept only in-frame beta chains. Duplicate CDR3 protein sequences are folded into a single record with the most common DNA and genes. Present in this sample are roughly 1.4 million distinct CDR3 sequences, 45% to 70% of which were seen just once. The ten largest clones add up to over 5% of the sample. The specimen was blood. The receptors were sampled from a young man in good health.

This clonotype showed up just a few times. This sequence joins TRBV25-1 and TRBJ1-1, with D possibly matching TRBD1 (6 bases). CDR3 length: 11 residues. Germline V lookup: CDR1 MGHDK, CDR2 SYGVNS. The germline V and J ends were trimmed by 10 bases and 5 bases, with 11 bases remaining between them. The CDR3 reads CATRGGTEAFF. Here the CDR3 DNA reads TGTGCCACCCGAGGGGGAACTGAAGCTTTCTTT.

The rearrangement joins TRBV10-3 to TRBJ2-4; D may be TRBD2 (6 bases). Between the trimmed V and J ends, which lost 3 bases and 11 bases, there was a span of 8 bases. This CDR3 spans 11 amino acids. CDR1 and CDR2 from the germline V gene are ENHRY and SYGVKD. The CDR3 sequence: CAISDREVQYF. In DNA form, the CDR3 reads TGTGCCATCAGTGATAGGGAGGTTCAGTACTTC.

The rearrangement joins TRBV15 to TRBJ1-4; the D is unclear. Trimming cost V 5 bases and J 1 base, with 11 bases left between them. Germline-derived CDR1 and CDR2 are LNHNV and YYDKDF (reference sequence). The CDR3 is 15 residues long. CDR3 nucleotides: TGTGCCACCAGCCTCCGGACGGTAACTAATGAAAAACTGTTTTTT. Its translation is CATSLRTVTNEKLFF.

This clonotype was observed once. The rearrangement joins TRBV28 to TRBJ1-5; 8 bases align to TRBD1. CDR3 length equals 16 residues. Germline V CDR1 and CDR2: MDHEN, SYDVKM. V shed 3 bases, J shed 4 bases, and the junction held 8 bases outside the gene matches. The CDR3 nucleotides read TGTGCCAGCAGTTTCCCTTTCGGACAGGGTAATCAGCCCCAGCATTTT. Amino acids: CASSFPFGQGNQPQHF.

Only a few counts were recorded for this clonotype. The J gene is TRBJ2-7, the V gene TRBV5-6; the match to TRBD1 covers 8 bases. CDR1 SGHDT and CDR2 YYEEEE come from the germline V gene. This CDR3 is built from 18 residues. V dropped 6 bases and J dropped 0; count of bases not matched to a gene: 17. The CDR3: CASIRQGTSPYSSYEQYF. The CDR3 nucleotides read TGTGCCAGCATTCGACAGGGGACGTCCCCTTATAGCTCCTACGAGCAGTACTTC.